The 31 T cell receptor beta chains reported below all come from one sample, sequenced in a study of blood T cell repertoires in COVID-19. Profiled with immunoSEQ multiplex PCR; TCRdb holds only in-frame clones, not every one. The sample shows approximately 120,000 clones, around 88% of them seen only once. Sequenced: peripheral blood. These receptors were obtained from a man at least 80 years old with active or convalescent COVID-19.

The V and J genes are TRBV10-3 and TRBJ2-5, with 7 nucleotides matching TRBD1. The junction had 4 bases not matched to a gene; V was cut back by 6 bases and J by 3 bases. Germline loops: CDR1 ENHRY, CDR2 SYGVKD. CDR3 size: 13 residues. CDR3 bases: TGTGCCATCAGGCAGGGGGTGGAAGAGACCCAGTACTTC. It yields the protein CAIRQGVEETQYF.

The chain has TRBV2 and TRBJ2-1; tentatively, D is TRBD2 (7 bases). The length of the CDR3 is 13 residues. Germline loops: CDR1 SNHLY, CDR2 FYNNEI. V gave up 7 bases and J gave up 7 bases, with 14 bases separating them. CDR3 region: CASTSEGGNEQFF. For the CDR3, the DNA is TGTGCCAGCACCTCGGAGGGGGGGAATGAGCAGTTCTTC.

The chain carries TRBV6-5 and TRBJ1-2, with 8 nucleotides matching TRBD1. V trimming: 5 bases; J trimming: 4 bases; junction bases outside the gene matches: 6. The CDR3 length is 14 residues. CDR1 MNHEY and CDR2 SVGAGI come from the germline V gene. The chain's CDR3 is CASSITGGGYGYTF. In nucleotides, the CDR3 is TGTGCCAGCAGTATTACAGGGGGTGGCTATGGCTACACCTTC.

The gene calls are TRBV19 and TRBJ1-1; TRBD1 agrees at 7 bases. The J segment lost 1 base and the V segment lost 6 bases, leaving 8 bases of the junction unmatched. Germline V gene lookup returns CDR1 LNHDA and CDR2 SQIVND (reference sequence). The CDR3 runs 15 residues. The CDR3 protein is CASRGGWTGNTEAFF. DNA for the CDR3: TGTGCCAGTAGGGGGGGATGGACAGGGAACACTGAAGCTTTCTTT.

This chain links TRBV6-6 with TRBJ2-3; possible D gene TRBD2, 5 bases. This CDR3 contains 13 residues. CDR1 and CDR2 (germline): MNHNY, SVGAGI (reference sequence). V was pared by 5 bases and J by 14 bases, with 20 bases between. The CDR3 reads CASSPGVLPGGYF. As DNA, the CDR3 is TGTGCCAGCAGTCCCGGGGTGCTCCCCGGCGGGTATTTT.

The CDR3 nucleotides are TGTGCCAGCAGCCTAGGGGATGGCTACACCTTC. Residues: CASSLGDGYTF. This chain links TRBV6-2 or TRBV6-3 with TRBJ1-2, with a weak D call TRBD1 (5 bases). CDR3 size: 11 residues. Germline CDR1 and CDR2: MNHEY and SVGEGT. Trimming removed 6 bases at V and 6 bases at J, with 8 bases between.

The genes are TRBV5-4 and TRBJ1-5; TRBD1 might be the D (5 bases). Trimming removed 0 bases from V and 4 bases from J, with 11 bases in between. Germline V gives CDR1 SGHNT, CDR2 YYREEE (reference sequence). The CDR3 length is 15 residues. The CDR3 sequence is CASSLDGRGNQPQHF. The CDR3 bases are TGTGCCAGCAGCTTGGATGGACGGGGGAATCAGCCCCAGCATTTT.

The genes are TRBV25-1 and TRBJ1-1, with D unresolved. V lost 3 bases to trimming and J lost 11 bases, with 16 bases between them. Germline V gives CDR1 MGHDK, CDR2 SYGVNS. The CDR3 extends over 13 amino acids. CDR3 residues: CASSESGTGGAFF. For the CDR3, the DNA is TGTGCCAGCAGTGAGTCTGGCACCGGAGGGGCTTTCTTT.

The genes are TRBV28 and TRBJ2-5; TRBD2 agrees at 12 bases. Germline V lookup: CDR1 MDHEN, CDR2 SYDVKM. The CDR3 contains 17 residues. The V segment lost 5 bases and the J segment 2 bases; nucleotides outside the gene matches: 9. CDR3 in amino acids: CASSATSGGRSQETQYF. The CDR3 DNA is TGTGCCAGCAGTGCGACTAGCGGGGGACGGAGTCAAGAGACCCAGTACTTC.

This clone was seen once. This chain joins TRBV10-2 and TRBJ2-1; 11 nucleotides line up with TRBD2. Germline CDR1 and CDR2: WSHSY and SAAADI. Losses at the gene ends were 6 bases for V and 2 bases for J; bases not matched to a gene: 3. There are 15 residues in the CDR3. CDR3 amino acids: CASRDSGGAYNEQFF. Written as DNA, the CDR3 is TGCGCCAGCAGAGATAGCGGGGGGGCCTACAATGAGCAGTTCTTC.

The V and J genes are TRBV28 and TRBJ2-5; a weak D match, TRBD2 (6 bases). Germline V gene data show CDR1 as MDHEN and CDR2 as SYDVKM. The V gene lost 11 bases and the J gene lost 4 bases, with 17 bases spanning the gap. The CDR3 extends over 13 amino acids. The DNA of the CDR3 is TGTGCCGTCCTCGAGTGGGGAGGAGAGACCCAGTACTTC. Protein sequence: CAVLEWGGETQYF.

This clone was counted a single time. The V and J genes are TRBV5-4 and TRBJ1-6; TRBD1 agrees at 8 bases. The CDR3 has 15 amino acids. Trimming took 4 bases from V and 5 from J; bases not matched to a gene: 5. Germline lookup yields CDR1 SGHNT and CDR2 YYREEE (reference sequence). The CDR3 DNA follows: TGTGCCAGCAGCCTGGACAGGGAGCATAATTCACCCCTCCACTTT. It encodes CASSLDREHNSPLHF.

V is TRBV10-2 and J is TRBJ2-5, with D perhaps matching TRBD2 (6 bases). The germline CDR1 and CDR2 sequences are WSHSY and SAAADI. CDR3 length: 11 residues. The V and J ends lost 8 bases and 9 bases respectively, with 13 bases between them. The CDR3 DNA is TGCGCCAGCGCGGGGTTGGTGGCCCAGTACTTC. As protein: CASAGLVAQYF.

CDR3 region: CASSLVPPTSGGALVYNEQFF. For the CDR3, the DNA is TGCGCCAGCAGCTTGGTTCCCCCGACTAGCGGGGGGGCCTTGGTCTACAATGAGCAGTTCTTC. J is TRBJ2-1 and V is TRBV5-1, with 14 bases that match TRBD2. Germline CDR1 and CDR2: SGHRS and YFSETQ. The CDR3 totals 21 residues. With V trimmed by 0 bases and J by 3 bases, 14 bases remained unmatched.

The J gene is TRBJ1-2, the V gene TRBV7-3; TRBD1 matches at 7 bases. CDR1 is SGHTA, CDR2 FQGTGA, per germline. The CDR3 extends over 15 amino acids. Trimming cost V 3 bases and J 2 bases; bases outside gene matches: 6. The CDR3 reads CASSFSTGPNYGYTF. The CDR3 DNA reads as TGTGCCAGCAGCTTTTCGACAGGGCCCAACTATGGCTACACCTTC.

The V gene is TRBV18, the J gene TRBJ2-7; 7 bases are a match to TRBD1. Per the germline V gene, CDR1 is KGHSH and CDR2 is LQKENI. The ends lost 6 bases at V and 3 bases at J; junction bases unmatched: 8. The CDR3 has 14 amino acids. The chain's CDR3 is CASSAGTAFYEQYF. The CDR3 DNA sequence: TGTGCCAGCTCCGCCGGGACAGCCTTCTACGAGCAGTACTTC.

J is TRBJ2-5 and V is TRBV21-1; TRBD1 reflects the table's D call only, with no check against the DNA. TRBV21-1 is given as a pseudogene. The CDR3 contains 15 residues. The CDR3, as DNA: TGTGCCAGCAGCGAAAGGGACAGGGGGAATAAGACCCAGTACTTC. This encodes CASSERDRGNKTQYF.

The chain uses TRBV5-1 and TRBJ2-5; the D gene is possibly TRBD1 (6 bases). The CDR3 has 15 residues. The V gene lost 4 bases and the J gene lost 0 bases, with 13 bases spanning the gap. The V gene's germline CDR1 is SGHRS and CDR2 YFSETQ. The chain's CDR3 is CASSNQGFYQETQYF. The DNA of the CDR3 is TGCGCCAGCAGCAACCAGGGGTTCTACCAAGAGACCCAGTACTTC. Complete variable domain (other parts from reference TRBV5-1 and TRBJ2-5): KAGVTQTPRYLIKTRGQQVTLSCSPISGHRSVSWYQQTPGQGLQFLFEYFSETQRNKGNFPGRFSGRQFSNSRSEMNVSTLELGDSALYLCASSNQGFYQETQYFGPGTRLLVL.

The rearrangement joins TRBV7-2 to TRBJ2-2, with TRBD1 identical over 9 bases. Germline CDR1 and CDR2: SGHTA and FQGNSA. V was clipped by 5 bases and J by 7 bases; unmatched bases: 8. CDR3 length equals 15 residues. DNA for the CDR3: TGTGCCAGCAGCGTATACAGGGGGCAGGGCGGGGAGCTGTTTTTT. Amino acid sequence: CASSVYRGQGGELFF.

The DNA for the CDR3 is TGTGCCAGTAGTATCGGATGGAGGGGTGGGGAGACCCAGTACTTC. Its translation: CASSIGWRGGETQYF. V gene TRBV19 combines with J gene TRBJ2-5, with D perhaps TRBD2 (6 bases). This CDR3 is built from 15 residues. Germline loops: CDR1 LNHDA, CDR2 SQIVND (reference sequence). Trimming cost V 3 bases and J 5 bases, with 16 bases left between them.

This clone was seen just once. V gene TRBV27 combines with J gene TRBJ1-2, with 7 nucleotides matching TRBD1. The V and J ends lost 6 bases and 2 bases, in that order; junction bases with no gene match: 3. Germline V gene data show CDR1 as MNHEY and CDR2 as SMNVEV (reference sequence). CDR3 length: 13 amino acids. CDR3 amino acids: CASSAQGNYGYTF. CDR3 DNA: TGTGCCAGCAGCGCACAGGGGAACTATGGCTACACCTTC.

The chain has TRBV12-3 or TRBV12-4 and TRBJ1-2; tentatively, D is TRBD1 (5 bases). This CDR3 spans 12 amino acids. Trimming took 5 bases from V and 4 from J, leaving 8 bases between them. The CDR3 DNA is TGTGCCAGCAGTCCAGGGCCCTATGGCTACACCTTC. Translation: CASSPGPYGYTF.

In this sample, this clone turned up a few times. The chain links TRBV11-2 to TRBJ2-7, with a weak D call TRBD2 (6 bases). The germline V and J ends were trimmed by 1 base and 4 bases, with 11 bases remaining between them. The CDR3 contains 14 residues. Germline V CDR1 and CDR2: SGHAT, FQNNGV. The CDR3 sequence is CASSLGGESYEQYF. DNA for the CDR3: TGTGCCAGCAGCTTAGGGGGGGAGTCTTACGAGCAGTACTTC.

The chain has TRBV7-2 and TRBJ1-2, with a tentative D call TRBD1 (5 bases). CDR1 is SGHTA and CDR2 is FQGNSA in the germline V gene. Trimming shortened V by 4 bases and J by 5 bases, and 11 bases separated the two germline ends. This CDR3 region has 13 residues. The CDR3: CASSSGTAYGYTF. The CDR3 DNA reads TGTGCCAGCAGCTCCGGGACTGCGTATGGCTACACCTTC.

There are a few counts of this clone. The chain joins TRBV4-1 to TRBJ1-2, with 7 bases aligning to TRBD1. Trimming cost V 3 bases and J 6 bases; bases outside gene matches: 19. This CDR3 has 18 residues. Germline CDR1 and CDR2: MGHRA and YSYEKL. Written as DNA, the CDR3 is TGCGCCAGCAGCCAGCCTCTAAGGGGGCCGCGGGATAGGGATGGCTACACCTTC. Amino acids: CASSQPLRGPRDRDGYTF.

This chain joins TRBV10-1 and TRBJ1-2; 7 nucleotides match TRBD1. Germline values: CDR1 WNHNN, CDR2 SYGVQD (reference sequence). The CDR3 is 15 residues long. V trimming: 1 base; J trimming: 6 bases; junction bases outside the gene matches: 8. CDR3 sequence reads: CASSEWKGQKNGYTF. The CDR3 DNA reads TGCGCCAGCAGTGAGTGGAAGGGACAGAAAAATGGCTACACCTTC.

In its sample, this clone was seen once. The V and J genes are TRBV5-1 and TRBJ2-5, with unresolved D. This CDR3 region has 13 residues. V lost 6 bases, J lost 2 bases, and 11 bases lay in between. Germline lookup yields CDR1 SGHRS and CDR2 YFSETQ. The CDR3 loop reads CASTPGPQETQYF. The CDR3 nucleotides are TGCGCCAGCACCCCGGGTCCTCAAGAGACCCAGTACTTC. Supplemented by reference TRBV5-1 and TRBJ2-5, the full variable domain reads KAGVTQTPRYLIKTRGQQVTLSCSPISGHRSVSWYQQTPGQGLQFLFEYFSETQRNKGNFPGRFSGRQFSNSRSEMNVSTLELGDSALYLCASTPGPQETQYFGPGTRLLVL.

The genes are TRBV3-1 (or the pseudogene TRBV3-2) and TRBJ2-3; 8 bases map to TRBD1. This CDR3 comprises 16 residues. CDR1 and CDR2 (germline): LGHDT, YNNKEL (reference sequence). The ends lost 3 bases at V and 0 bases at J; junction bases unmatched: 5. CDR3 in DNA: TGTGCCAGCAGCCATGGGACAGGTACTAGCACAGATACGCAGTATTTT. Translating gives CASSHGTGTSTDTQYF.

This chain uses TRBV27 with TRBJ2-4; perhaps TRBD2 as D (5 bases). The CDR3 has 13 residues. V was cut by 6 bases and J by 9 bases, with 15 bases left in between. Germline-derived CDR1 and CDR2 are MNHEY and SMNVEV (reference sequence). CDR3 sequence (DNA): TGTGCCAGCAGATTAAGCGGCCGAGGCATTCAGTACTTC. It specifies CASRLSGRGIQYF.

The chain couples TRBV10-3 to TRBJ1-2, with TRBD1 matching over 11 bases. The CDR3 has 14 amino acids. Per germline, CDR1 ENHRY and CDR2 SYGVKD. The trim removed 7 bases at V and 2 bases at J, leaving 3 bases unmatched. The CDR3 loop reads CAINRDRGNYGYTF. The CDR3 region has the DNA TGTGCCATCAACAGGGACAGGGGGAACTATGGCTACACCTTC.

This chain uses TRBV18 with TRBJ1-2; possible D gene TRBD1, 5 bases. CDR3 length equals 13 residues. Germline V gene sequence: CDR1 KGHSH, CDR2 LQKENI. V dropped 2 bases and J dropped 6 bases, with 10 bases sitting between them. The DNA for the CDR3 is TGTGCCAGCTCACCATCTGGGGGGGATGGCTACACCTTC. As protein: CASSPSGGDGYTF.